One sample yielded the 14 T cell receptor beta chains listed below, sequenced in a study of CD8 T cells in Susac syndrome. Reverse transcription of roughly 0.45 to 1 ug RNA was carried out with random hexamers. TCRdb independently ran MiXCR on the immunoSEQ multiplex PCR reads; one entry per CDR3 protein. The sample yields approximately 190,000 distinct CDR3 sequences, approximately 95% seen once. The specimen was CD8+ T cells from PBMCs. The source of these receptors is a human donor with Susac syndrome.

The gene calls are TRBV5-1 and TRBJ2-7; 8 nucleotides align to TRBD2. Germline V gene lookup returns CDR1 SGHRS and CDR2 YFSETQ. After removal of 1 base from V and 3 bases from J, the junction contained 9 bases not matched to a gene. The CDR3 is 16 amino acids. CDR3 in amino acids: CASSLRGAGDFYEQYF. As DNA, the CDR3 is TGCGCCAGCAGCTTGCGTGGAGCGGGAGACTTCTACGAGCAGTACTTC. The whole variable domain, filled in from reference TRBV5-1 and TRBJ2-7, reads KAGVTQTPRYLIKTRGQQVTLSCSPISGHRSVSWYQQTPGQGLQFLFEYFSETQRNKGNFPGRFSGRQFSNSRSEMNVSTLELGDSALYLCASSLRGAGDFYEQYFGPGTRLTVT.

The V and J genes are TRBV5-4 and TRBJ2-1; 7 bases map to TRBD1. Germline assignment: CDR1 SGHNT and CDR2 YYREEE (reference sequence). V shed 1 base, J shed 5 bases, and the junction held 3 bases outside the gene matches. The CDR3 is made up of 14 amino acids. Here the CDR3 DNA reads TGTGCCAGCAGCTTGACAGGGGTTGACAATGAGCAGTTCTTC. Residues: CASSLTGVDNEQFF. The whole variable domain, filled in from reference TRBV5-4 and TRBJ2-1, reads ETGVTQSPTHLIKTRGQQVTLRCSSQSGHNTVSWYQQALGQGPQFIFQYYREEENGRGNFPPRFSGLQFPNYSSELNVNALELDDSALYLCASSLTGVDNEQFFGPGTRLTVL.

The J gene is TRBJ1-1, the V gene TRBV19; D possibly corresponds to TRBD1 (6 bases). Germline loops: CDR1 LNHDA, CDR2 SQIVND (reference sequence). Trimming pared 3 bases from V and 5 bases from J, leaving 10 bases between. The CDR3 consists of 13 residues. The CDR3 is CASSMGARTEAFF. In nucleotides, the CDR3 is TGTGCCAGTAGTATGGGGGCGCGTACTGAAGCTTTCTTT.

The gene calls are TRBV4-1 and TRBJ2-2; 9 positions match TRBD1. V gave up 3 bases and J gave up 7 bases; unmatched junction bases: 6. From germline, CDR1 is MGHRA and CDR2 YSYEKL. The CDR3 has 15 amino acids. CDR3: CASSQGQGPLGELFF. The DNA of the CDR3 is TGCGCCAGCAGCCAGGGACAGGGTCCCCTCGGGGAGCTGTTTTTT.

V and J are TRBV28 and TRBJ2-2; TRBD1 matches at 10 bases. After removal of 4 bases from V and 5 bases from J, the junction contained 4 bases not matched to a gene. CDR1 is MDHEN and CDR2 is SYDVKM in the germline V gene. The length of the CDR3 is 15 residues. The CDR3 loop is CASSSLGQGTGELFF. The CDR3 DNA reads as TGTGCCAGCAGTTCCCTGGGACAGGGGACCGGGGAGCTGTTTTTT. The full variable domain, with the rest looked up from reference TRBV28 and TRBJ2-2, is DVKVTQSSRYLVKRTGEKVFLECVQDMDHENMFWYRQDPGLGLRLIYFSYDVKMKEKGDIPEGYSVSREKKERFSLILESASTNQTSMYLCASSSLGQGTGELFFGEGSRLTVL.

V and J are TRBV19 and TRBJ2-1, with a possible D match to TRBD1 (5 bases). Trimming removed 2 bases at V and 13 bases at J, with 9 bases between. Per germline, CDR1 LNHDA and CDR2 SQIVND (reference sequence). The CDR3 length is 11 residues. The CDR3 bases are TGTGCCAGTAGTATAAGGGGCCTTCAGTTCTTC. Translating it yields CASSIRGLQFF.

This chain links TRBV6-5 with TRBJ2-1; D may correspond to TRBD1 or TRBD2 (5 bases each). Per the germline V gene, CDR1 is MNHEY and CDR2 is SVGAGI. V gave up 6 bases and J gave up 0 bases, with 6 bases separating them. The length of the CDR3 is 13 residues. The CDR3 region has the DNA TGTGCCAGCAGGGGGGACTCCTACAATGAGCAGTTCTTC. Translating it yields CASRGDSYNEQFF.

This sequence joins TRBV29-1 and TRBJ1-4; tentative D call: TRBD1 (6 bases). Germline values: CDR1 SQVTM, CDR2 ANQGSEA. V was shortened by 6 bases and J by 5 bases, with 16 bases between the two germline ends. This CDR3 is built from 14 residues. CDR3 nucleotide sequence: TGCAGCGTCAAAAGCGGGGGCGGGAATGAAAAACTGTTTTTT. Its protein is CSVKSGGGNEKLFF.

The V gene is TRBV30, the J gene TRBJ1-1; D ambiguous. The germline V gene encodes CDR1 GTSNPN and CDR2 SVGIG (reference sequence). This CDR3 region has 15 residues. The V end was cut by 1 base, the J end by 8 bases, with 20 bases between. This CDR3 reads CAWSEGSYPSNEAFF. DNA for the CDR3: TGTGCCTGGAGTGAGGGAAGCTACCCTTCCAACGAAGCTTTCTTT.

The CDR3: CASSQAQAQETQYF. The CDR3 nucleotides are TGTGCCAGCAGCCAAGCCCAAGCTCAAGAGACCCAGTACTTC. This sequence joins TRBV14 and TRBJ2-5; D not certain. The CDR3 is made up of 14 amino acids. Germline values: CDR1 SGHDN, CDR2 FVKESK. The germline V and J ends were trimmed by 1 base and 2 bases, with 8 bases remaining between them.

The chain has TRBV19 and TRBJ2-1; D unresolved. V was trimmed by 3 bases and J by 14 bases, leaving 11 bases between them. Germline CDR1 LNHDA, CDR2 SQIVND (reference sequence). The CDR3 has 11 amino acids. DNA for the CDR3: TGTGCCAGTAGTATGGGCCCCCTCAAGTTCTTC. Protein: CASSMGPLKFF.

V usage is TRBV4-1 and J usage is TRBJ2-7, with D possibly being TRBD1 or TRBD2 (5 bases each). The CDR3 loop spans 15 amino acids. From germline, CDR1 is MGHRA and CDR2 YSYEKL. V was clipped by 3 bases and J by 0 bases, with 12 bases between them. For the CDR3, the DNA is TGCGCCAGCAGCCATGGTCAGGGAGTCTCCTACGAGCAGTACTTC. Translating it yields CASSHGQGVSYEQYF.

V gene TRBV12-3 or TRBV12-4 combines with J gene TRBJ1-4; D is uncertain. V was trimmed by 5 bases and J by 0 bases, leaving 25 bases between them. This CDR3 is built from 20 residues. Written as DNA, the CDR3 is TGTGCCAGCAGTCCCGGAGAGCGAGACGACGTTATTGCAACTAATGAAAAACTGTTTTTT. It encodes CASSPGERDDVIATNEKLFF.

The sample holds one count of this clonotype. The chain uses TRBV2 and TRBJ2-1; the match to TRBD2 covers 12 bases. The CDR3 runs to 14 residues. V was clipped by 8 bases and J by 7 bases; unmatched bases: 6. CDR1 is SNHLY and CDR2 is FYNNEI in the germline V gene. Here the CDR3 reads CASARTSGENEQFF. CDR3 DNA sequence: TGTGCCAGCGCTAGGACTAGCGGGGAGAATGAGCAGTTCTTC.